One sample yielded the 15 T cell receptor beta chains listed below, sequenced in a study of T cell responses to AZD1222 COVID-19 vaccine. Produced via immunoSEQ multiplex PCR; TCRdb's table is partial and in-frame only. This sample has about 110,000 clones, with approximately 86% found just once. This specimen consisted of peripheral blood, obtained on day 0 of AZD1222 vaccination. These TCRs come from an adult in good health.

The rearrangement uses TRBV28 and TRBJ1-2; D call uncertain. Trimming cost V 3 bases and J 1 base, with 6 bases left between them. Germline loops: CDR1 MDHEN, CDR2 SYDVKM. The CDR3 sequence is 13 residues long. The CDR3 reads CASSLNINYGYTF. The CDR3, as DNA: TGTGCCAGCAGTTTGAACATTAACTATGGCTACACCTTC.

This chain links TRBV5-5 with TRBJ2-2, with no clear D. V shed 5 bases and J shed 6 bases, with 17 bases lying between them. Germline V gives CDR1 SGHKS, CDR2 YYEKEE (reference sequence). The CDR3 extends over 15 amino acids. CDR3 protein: CASRSVGGAAGELFF. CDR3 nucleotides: TGTGCCAGCAGGAGTGTCGGTGGAGCCGCCGGGGAGCTGTTTTTT. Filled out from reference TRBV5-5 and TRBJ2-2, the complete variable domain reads DAGVTQSPTHLIKTRGQQVTLRCSPISGHKSVSWYQQVLGQGPQFIFQYYEKEERGRGNFPDRFSARQFPNYSSELNVNALLLGDSALYLCASRSVGGAAGELFFGEGSRLTVL.

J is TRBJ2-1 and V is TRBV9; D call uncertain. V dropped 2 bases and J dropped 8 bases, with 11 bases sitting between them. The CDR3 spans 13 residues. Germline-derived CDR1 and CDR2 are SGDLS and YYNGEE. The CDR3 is CASSVVLLDEQFF. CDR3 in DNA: TGTGCCAGCAGCGTCGTCCTACTGGATGAGCAGTTCTTC.

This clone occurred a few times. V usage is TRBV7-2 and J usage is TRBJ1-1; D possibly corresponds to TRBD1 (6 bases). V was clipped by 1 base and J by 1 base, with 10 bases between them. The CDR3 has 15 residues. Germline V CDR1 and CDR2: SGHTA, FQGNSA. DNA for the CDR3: TGTGCCAGCAGCTTAGATCCAGGGGAGAACACTGAAGCTTTCTTT. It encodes CASSLDPGENTEAFF.

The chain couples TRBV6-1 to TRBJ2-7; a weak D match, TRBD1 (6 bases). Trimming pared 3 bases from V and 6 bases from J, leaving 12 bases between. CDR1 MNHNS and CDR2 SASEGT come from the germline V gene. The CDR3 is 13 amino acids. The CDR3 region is CASSDNRASEQYF. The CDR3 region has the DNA TGTGCCAGCAGTGATAACAGGGCCTCCGAGCAGTACTTC.

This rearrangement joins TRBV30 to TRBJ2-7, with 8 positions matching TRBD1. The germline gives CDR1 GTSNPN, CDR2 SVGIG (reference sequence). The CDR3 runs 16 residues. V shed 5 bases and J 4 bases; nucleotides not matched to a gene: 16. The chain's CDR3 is CAWGDSTGGRFYEQYF. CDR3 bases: TGTGCCTGGGGCGATTCCACAGGGGGGAGGTTTTACGAGCAGTACTTC.

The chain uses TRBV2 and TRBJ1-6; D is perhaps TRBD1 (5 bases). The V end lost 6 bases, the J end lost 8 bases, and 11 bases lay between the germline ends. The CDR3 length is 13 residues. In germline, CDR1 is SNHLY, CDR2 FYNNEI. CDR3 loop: CASSGAADSPLHF. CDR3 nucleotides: TGTGCCAGCAGCGGGGCTGCTGATTCACCCCTCCACTTT.

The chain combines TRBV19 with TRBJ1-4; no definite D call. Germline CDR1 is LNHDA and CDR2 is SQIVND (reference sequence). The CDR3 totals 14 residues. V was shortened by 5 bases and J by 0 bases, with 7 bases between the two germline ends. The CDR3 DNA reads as TGTGCCAGTAGTGTCGTTACAACTAATGAAAAACTGTTTTTT. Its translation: CASSVVTTNEKLFF.

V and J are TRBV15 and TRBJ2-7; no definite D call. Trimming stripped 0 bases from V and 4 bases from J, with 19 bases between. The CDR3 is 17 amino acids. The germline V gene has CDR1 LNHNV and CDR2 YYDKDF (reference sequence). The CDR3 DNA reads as TGTGCCACCAGCAGAGATCTAAAGGACCCAAGTGTTTACGAGCAGTACTTC. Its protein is CATSRDLKDPSVYEQYF.

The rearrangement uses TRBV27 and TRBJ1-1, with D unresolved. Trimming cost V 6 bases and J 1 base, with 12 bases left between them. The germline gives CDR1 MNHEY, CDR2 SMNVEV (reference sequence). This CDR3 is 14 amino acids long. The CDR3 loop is CASRRTGENTEAFF. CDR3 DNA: TGTGCCAGCAGACGGACGGGCGAGAACACTGAAGCTTTCTTT.

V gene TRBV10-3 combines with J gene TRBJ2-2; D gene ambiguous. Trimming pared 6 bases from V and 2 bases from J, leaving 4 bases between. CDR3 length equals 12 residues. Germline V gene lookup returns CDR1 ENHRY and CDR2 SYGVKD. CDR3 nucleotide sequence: TGTGCCATCAGCCAAAACACCGGGGAGCTGTTTTTT. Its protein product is CAISQNTGELFF.

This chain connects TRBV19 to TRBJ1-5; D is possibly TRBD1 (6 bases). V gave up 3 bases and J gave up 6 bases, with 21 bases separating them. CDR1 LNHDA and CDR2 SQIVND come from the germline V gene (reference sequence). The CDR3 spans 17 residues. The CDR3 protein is CASSITRGTGSGQPQHF. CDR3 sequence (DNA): TGTGCCAGTAGTATCACTAGGGGGACCGGTAGCGGTCAGCCCCAGCATTTT.

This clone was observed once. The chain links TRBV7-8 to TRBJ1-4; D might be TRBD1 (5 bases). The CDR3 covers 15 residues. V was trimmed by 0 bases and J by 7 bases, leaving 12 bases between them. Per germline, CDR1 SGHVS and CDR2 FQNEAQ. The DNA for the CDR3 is TGTGCCAGCAGCTTAGCGGGCGGGCAGGGTGAAAAACTGTTTTTT. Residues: CASSLAGGQGEKLFF.

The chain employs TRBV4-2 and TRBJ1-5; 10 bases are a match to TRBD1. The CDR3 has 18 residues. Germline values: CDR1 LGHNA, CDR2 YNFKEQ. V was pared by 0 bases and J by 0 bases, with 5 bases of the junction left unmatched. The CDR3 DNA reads TGTGCCAGCAGCCAAGAGGACAGGGGGGGTTATAGCAATCAGCCCCAGCATTTT. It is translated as CASSQEDRGGYSNQPQHF.

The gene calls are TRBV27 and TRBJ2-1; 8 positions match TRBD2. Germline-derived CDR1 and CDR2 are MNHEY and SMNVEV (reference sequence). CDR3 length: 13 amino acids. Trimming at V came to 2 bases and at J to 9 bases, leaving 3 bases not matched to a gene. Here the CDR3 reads CASSLGTRGEQFF. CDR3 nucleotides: TGTGCCAGCAGTTTAGGGACTAGAGGTGAGCAGTTCTTC.